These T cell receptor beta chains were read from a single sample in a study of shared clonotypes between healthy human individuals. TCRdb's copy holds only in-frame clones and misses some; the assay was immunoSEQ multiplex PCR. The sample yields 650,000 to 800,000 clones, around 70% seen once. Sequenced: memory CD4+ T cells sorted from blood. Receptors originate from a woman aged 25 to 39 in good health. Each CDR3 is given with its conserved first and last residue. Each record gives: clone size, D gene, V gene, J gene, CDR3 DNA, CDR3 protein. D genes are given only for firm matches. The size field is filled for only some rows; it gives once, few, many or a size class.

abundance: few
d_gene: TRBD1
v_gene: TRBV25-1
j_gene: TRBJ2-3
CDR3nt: TGTGCCAGCAGTACGGGGACAGGCACAGATACGCAGTATTTT
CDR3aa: CASSTGTGTDTQYF

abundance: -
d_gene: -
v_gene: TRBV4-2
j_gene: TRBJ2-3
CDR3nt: TGTGCCAGCAGCCAAGATTGGGGATCGACAGATACGCAGTATTTT
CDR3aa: CASSQDWGSTDTQYF

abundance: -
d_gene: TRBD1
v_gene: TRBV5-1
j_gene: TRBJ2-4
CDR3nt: TGCGCCAGCACCTCGGGACAGGAGGGTCTTCAGTACTTC
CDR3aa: CASTSGQEGLQYF

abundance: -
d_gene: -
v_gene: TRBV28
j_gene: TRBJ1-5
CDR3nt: TGTGCCAGCAGTACGTACACAGGGATGCAGCCCCAGCATTTT
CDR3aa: CASSTYTGMQPQHF

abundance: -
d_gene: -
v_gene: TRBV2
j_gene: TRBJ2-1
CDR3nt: TGTGCCAGCGTCGTTGGCATTTACAATGAGCAGTTCTTC
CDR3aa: CASVVGIYNEQFF

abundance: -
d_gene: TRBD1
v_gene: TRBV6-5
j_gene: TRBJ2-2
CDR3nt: TGTGCCGTCTCCCGGACAGGGGGGACCGGGGAGCTGTTTTTT
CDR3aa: CAVSRTGGTGELFF

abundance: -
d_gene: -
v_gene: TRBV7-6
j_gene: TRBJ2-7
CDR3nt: TGTGCCAGCAGCTTACTGGAAGGAGTAGAGCAGTACTTC
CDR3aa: CASSLLEGVEQYF

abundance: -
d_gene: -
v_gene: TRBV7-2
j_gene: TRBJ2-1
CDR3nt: TGTGCCAGCAGCCTAGGGCGCCAGTCGCGAGAGCAGTTCTTC
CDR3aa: CASSLGRQSREQFF

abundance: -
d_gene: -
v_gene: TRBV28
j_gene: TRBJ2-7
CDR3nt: TGTGCCAGCAGTTTAAATGGCAGGGCGGCGGACGAGCAGTACTTC
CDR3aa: CASSLNGRAADEQYF

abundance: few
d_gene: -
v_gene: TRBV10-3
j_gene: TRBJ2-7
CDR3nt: TGTGCCATCAGCCCAAGTCTCACCTCCCTGGGGGAGCAGTACTTC
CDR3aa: CAISPSLTSLGEQYF

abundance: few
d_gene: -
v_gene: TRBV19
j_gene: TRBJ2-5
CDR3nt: TGTGCCAGTAGCGCCGAACAGGAGACCCAGTACTTC
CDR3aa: CASSAEQETQYF

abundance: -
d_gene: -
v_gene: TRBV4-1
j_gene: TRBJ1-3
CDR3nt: TGCGCCAGCAGCCAAGAACACGAATCTGGAAACACCATATATTTT
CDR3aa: CASSQEHESGNTIYF

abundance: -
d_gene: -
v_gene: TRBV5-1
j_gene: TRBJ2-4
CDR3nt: TGCGCCAGCAGCTTGGCCCCGAACCTCAAGAACATTCAGTACTTC
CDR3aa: CASSLAPNLKNIQYF

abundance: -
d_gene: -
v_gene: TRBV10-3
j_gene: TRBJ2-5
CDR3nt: TGTGCCATCAGTGGTTTAGGCCAAGAGACCCAGTACTTC
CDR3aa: CAISGLGQETQYF

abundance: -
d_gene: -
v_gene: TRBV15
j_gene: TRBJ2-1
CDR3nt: TGTGCCACCAGCAGAGATAGATATGAGCAGTTCTTC
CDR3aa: CATSRDRYEQFF

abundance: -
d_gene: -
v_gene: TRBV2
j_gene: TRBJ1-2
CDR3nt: TGTGCCAGCAGTGATTATGGGCGAAGCTACGGCTACACCTTC
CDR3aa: CASSDYGRSYGYTF

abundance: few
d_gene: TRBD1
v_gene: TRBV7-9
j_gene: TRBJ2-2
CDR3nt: TGTGCCAGCAGCCCCCCCGGGACAGGGACCACCGGGGAGCTGTTTTTT
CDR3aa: CASSPPGTGTTGELFF

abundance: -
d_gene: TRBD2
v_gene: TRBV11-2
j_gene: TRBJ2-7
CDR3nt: TGTGCCAGCAGCGTGACTAGCGGGACTTACGAGCAGTACTTC
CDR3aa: CASSVTSGTYEQYF

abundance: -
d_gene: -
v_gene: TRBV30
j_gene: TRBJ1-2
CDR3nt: TGTGCCTGGAGTATTCACCTCCCCGGACAGACGAACTATGGCTACACCTTC
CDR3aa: CAWSIHLPGQTNYGYTF

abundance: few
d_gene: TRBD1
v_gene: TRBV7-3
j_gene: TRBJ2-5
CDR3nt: TGTGCCAGCAGCTTAACCGGGACAGGGTTAGAGACCCAGTACTTC
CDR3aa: CASSLTGTGLETQYF

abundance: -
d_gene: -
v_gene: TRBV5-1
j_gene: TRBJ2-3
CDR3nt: TGCGCCAGCAGCTTGAATCAGGGGCTTACAGATACGCAGTATTTT
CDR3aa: CASSLNQGLTDTQYF

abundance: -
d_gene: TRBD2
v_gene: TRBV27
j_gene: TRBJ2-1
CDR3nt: TGTGCCAGCAGTTTGCGGGGTAGCGGGACGCTGAATGAGCAGTTCTTC
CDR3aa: CASSLRGSGTLNEQFF

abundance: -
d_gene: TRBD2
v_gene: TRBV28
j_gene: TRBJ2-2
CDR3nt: TGTGCCAGCAGTTTTAGCGGGGCTCAGGACACCGGGGAGCTGTTTTTT
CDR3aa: CASSFSGAQDTGELFF

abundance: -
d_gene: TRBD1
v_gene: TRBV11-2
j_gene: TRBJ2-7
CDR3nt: TGTGCCAGCAGCTCTACGACAGGGGGCTTCGAGCAGTACTTC
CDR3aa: CASSSTTGGFEQYF

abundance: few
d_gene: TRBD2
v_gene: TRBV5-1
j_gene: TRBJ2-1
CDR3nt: TGCGCCAGCGCGCGGGCTAGCGGGAGGGATGAGCAGTTCTTC
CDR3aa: CASARASGRDEQFF

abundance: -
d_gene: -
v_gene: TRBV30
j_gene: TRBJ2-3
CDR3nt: TGTGCCTGGAGTGGTCGGAGCGAGTACACAGATACGCAGTATTTT
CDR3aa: CAWSGRSEYTDTQYF

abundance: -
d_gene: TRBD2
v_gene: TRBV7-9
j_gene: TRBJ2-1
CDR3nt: TGTGCCAGCAGCCAGCCGGTTCTAGCGGGCGCTCCCTACAATGAGCAGTTCTTC
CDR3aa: CASSQPVLAGAPYNEQFF

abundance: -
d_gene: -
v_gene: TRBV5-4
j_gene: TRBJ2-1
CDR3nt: TGTGCCAGCAGCTCCGCGGGAAAGTCCTACAATGAGCAGTTCTTC
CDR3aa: CASSSAGKSYNEQFF

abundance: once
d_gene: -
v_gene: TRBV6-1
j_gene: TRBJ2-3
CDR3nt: TGTGCCAGCAGTGGTGGCGGTTTGCCAGATACGCAGTATTTT
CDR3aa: CASSGGGLPDTQYF

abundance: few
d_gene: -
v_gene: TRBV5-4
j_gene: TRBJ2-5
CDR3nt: TGTGCCAGCAGCCCCGAGTGGGGGAGTGAGACCCAGTACTTC
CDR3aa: CASSPEWGSETQYF

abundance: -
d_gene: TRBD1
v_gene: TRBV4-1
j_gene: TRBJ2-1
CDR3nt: TGCGCCAGCAGCCAAGATCGCGGGGACAGGTTCAGCAATGAGCAGTTCTTC
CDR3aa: CASSQDRGDRFSNEQFF

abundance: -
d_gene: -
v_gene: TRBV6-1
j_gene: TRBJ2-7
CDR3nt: TGTGCCAGTAGACAGGTGACGACTTACGAGCAGTACTTC
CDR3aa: CASRQVTTYEQYF

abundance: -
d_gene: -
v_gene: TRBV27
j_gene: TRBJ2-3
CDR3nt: TGTGCCAGCCGGCGGAGGCCCCCAGATACGCAGTATTTT
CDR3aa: CASRRRPPDTQYF

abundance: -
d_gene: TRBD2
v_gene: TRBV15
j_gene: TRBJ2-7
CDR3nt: TGTGCCACCAGCGAGGGGGGACTAGTTAAACGCGAGCAGTACTTC
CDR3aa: CATSEGGLVKREQYF

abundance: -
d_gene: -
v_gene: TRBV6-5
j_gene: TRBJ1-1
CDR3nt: TGTGCCAGCAGTTCCGGCTGGCAGACCGTGTCGGGGGCTTTCTTT
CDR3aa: CASSSGWQTVSGAFF

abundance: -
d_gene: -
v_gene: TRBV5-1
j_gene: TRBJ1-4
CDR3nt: TGCGCCAGCAGCATGGGGACGGTAGATAATGAAAAACTGTTTTTT
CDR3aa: CASSMGTVDNEKLFF

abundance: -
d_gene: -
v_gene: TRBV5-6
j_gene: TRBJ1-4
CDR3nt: TGTGCCAGCAGCTCGAACAATAATGAAAAACTGTTTTTT
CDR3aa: CASSSNNNEKLFF

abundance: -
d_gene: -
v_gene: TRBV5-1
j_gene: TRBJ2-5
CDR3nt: TGCGCCAGCAGCGACGGAGGGCCGGGGGAGCAGTACTTC
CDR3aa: CASSDGGPGEQYF

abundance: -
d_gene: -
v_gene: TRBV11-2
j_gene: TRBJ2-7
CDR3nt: TGTGCCAGCAGCTCAAGGCCGACAGGTCACATATCCGAGCAGTACTTC
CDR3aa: CASSSRPTGHISEQYF

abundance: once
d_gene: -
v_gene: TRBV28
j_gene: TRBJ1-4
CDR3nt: TGTGCCAGCAGTTGGACAGAGAATGAAAAACTGTTTTTT
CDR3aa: CASSWTENEKLFF

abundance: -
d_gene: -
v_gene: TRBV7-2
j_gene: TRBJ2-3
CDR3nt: TGTGCCAGCAGCTTAGAGGGGGGTGAGGGGTTTTCGCAGTATTTT
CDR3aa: CASSLEGGEGFSQYF

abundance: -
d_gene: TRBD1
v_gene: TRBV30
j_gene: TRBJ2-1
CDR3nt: TGTGCATACAGGGGGCTCGGGGAGCAGTTCTTC
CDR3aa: CAYRGLGEQFF

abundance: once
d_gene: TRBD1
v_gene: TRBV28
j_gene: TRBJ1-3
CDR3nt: TGTGCCAGCGGATCAACAGGGGGCCCTGGAAACACCATATATTTT
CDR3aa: CASGSTGGPGNTIYF

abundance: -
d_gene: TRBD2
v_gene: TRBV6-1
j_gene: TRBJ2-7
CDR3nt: TGTGCCAGTCTGCCCAGTAGCGGGTTTTCCTACGAGCAGTACTTC
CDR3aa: CASLPSSGFSYEQYF

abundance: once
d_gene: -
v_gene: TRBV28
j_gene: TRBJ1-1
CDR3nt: TGTGCCAGCAGGAGGGCACGCCGAATGAGCACTGAAGCTTTCTTT
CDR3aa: CASRRARRMSTEAFF

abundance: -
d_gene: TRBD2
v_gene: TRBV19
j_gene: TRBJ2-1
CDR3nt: TGTGCCAGTAGTATGGGGCTAGCGGCCTACAATGAGCAGTTCTTC
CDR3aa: CASSMGLAAYNEQFF

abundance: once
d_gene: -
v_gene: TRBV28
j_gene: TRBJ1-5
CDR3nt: TGTGCCAGCAGTTCGGGGGCGTACGAGCCCCAGCATTTT
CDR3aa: CASSSGAYEPQHF

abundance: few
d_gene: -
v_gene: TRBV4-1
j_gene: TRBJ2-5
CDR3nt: TGCGCCAGCAGCCAAAGGACAGCTCAAGAGACCCAGTACTTC
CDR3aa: CASSQRTAQETQYF

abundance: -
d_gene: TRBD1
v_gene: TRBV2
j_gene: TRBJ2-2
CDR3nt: TGTGCCAGCAGTAGGTCCGGGACAGGGGCCACCGGGGAGCTGTTTTTT
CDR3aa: CASSRSGTGATGELFF

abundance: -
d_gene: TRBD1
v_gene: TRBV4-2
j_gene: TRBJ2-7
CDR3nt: TGTGCCAGCAGCTTGGGACAGGGGCGCTACGAGCAGTACTTC
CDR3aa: CASSLGQGRYEQYF

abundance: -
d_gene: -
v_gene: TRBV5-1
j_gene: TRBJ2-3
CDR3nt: TGCGCCAGCAGCCCGTCCGCTGAACTAGGTACGCAGTATTTT
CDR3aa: CASSPSAELGTQYF

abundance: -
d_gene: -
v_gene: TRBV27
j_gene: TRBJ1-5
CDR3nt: TGTGCCAGCAGGGGTAAGGCTTATAGCAATCAGCCCCAGCATTTT
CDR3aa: CASRGKAYSNQPQHF

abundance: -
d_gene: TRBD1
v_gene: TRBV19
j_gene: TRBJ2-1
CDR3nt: TGTGCCAGTAGCAGGGGGCGCGGCGGGGACTCCTACAATGAGCAGTTCTTC
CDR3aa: CASSRGRGGDSYNEQFF

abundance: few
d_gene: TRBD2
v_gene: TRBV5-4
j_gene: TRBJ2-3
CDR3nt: TGTGCCAGCAGCTTCCCTAGCGGGGTGAAAGATACGCAGTATTTT
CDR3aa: CASSFPSGVKDTQYF

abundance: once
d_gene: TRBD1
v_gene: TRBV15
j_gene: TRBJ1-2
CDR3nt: TGTGCCACCAGCAGCGACAGGGGGTCGACCTATGGCTACACCTTC
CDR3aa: CATSSDRGSTYGYTF

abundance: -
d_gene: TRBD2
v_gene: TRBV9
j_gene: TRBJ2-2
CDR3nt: TGTGCCAGCAGCGTAGCTAGCGGGAGAGGGGGCACCGGGGAGCTGTTTTTT
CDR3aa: CASSVASGRGGTGELFF

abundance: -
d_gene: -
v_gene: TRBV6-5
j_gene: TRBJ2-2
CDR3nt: TGTGCCAGCTTTTTAAGAATCACCGGGGAGCTGTTTTTT
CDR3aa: CASFLRITGELFF